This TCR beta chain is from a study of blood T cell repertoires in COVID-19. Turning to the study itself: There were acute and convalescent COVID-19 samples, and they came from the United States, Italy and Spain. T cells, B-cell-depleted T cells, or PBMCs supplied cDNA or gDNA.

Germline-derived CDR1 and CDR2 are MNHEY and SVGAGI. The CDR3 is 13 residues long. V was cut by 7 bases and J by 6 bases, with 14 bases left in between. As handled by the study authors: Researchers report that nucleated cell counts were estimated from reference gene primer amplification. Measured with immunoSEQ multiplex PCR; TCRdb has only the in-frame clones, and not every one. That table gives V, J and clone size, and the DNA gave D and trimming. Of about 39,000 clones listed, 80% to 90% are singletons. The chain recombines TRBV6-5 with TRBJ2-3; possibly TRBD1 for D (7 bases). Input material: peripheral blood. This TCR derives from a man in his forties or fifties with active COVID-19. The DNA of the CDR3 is TGTGCCAGCACCTCGACAGGGAGGGATACGCAGTATTTT. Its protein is CASTSTGRDTQYF.